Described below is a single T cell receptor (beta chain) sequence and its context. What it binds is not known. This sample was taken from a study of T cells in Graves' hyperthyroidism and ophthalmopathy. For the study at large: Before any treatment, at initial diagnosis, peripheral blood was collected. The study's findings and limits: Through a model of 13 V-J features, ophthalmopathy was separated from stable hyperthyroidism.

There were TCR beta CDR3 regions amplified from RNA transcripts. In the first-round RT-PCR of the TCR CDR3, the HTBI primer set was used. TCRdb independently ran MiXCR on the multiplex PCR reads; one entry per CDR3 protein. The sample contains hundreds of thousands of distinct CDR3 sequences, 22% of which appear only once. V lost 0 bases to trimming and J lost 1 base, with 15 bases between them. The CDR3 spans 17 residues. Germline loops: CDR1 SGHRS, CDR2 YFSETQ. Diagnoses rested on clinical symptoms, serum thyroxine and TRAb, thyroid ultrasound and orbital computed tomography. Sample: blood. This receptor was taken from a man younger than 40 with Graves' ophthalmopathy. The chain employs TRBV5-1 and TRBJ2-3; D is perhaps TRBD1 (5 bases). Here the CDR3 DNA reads TGCGCCAGCAGCTTGGTGCCAGCAGGGTCCGGCACAGATACGCAGTATTTT. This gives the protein CASSLVPAGSGTDTQYF.